One and the same sample provided the 15 T cell receptor beta chains below, sequenced in a study of T cell repertoires in cytomegalovirus infection. TCRdb re-called the reads with MiXCR, one entry per CDR3 protein. The sample lists some 560,000 distinct CDR3 sequences, 40% occurring once. Their antigens remain unidentified. Here the sequenced sample was cultured PBMCs, taken from culture after CMV antigen stimulation. The receptors here all came from a human donor in good health (CMV status not recorded). Some clones in this sample may be carry-over from other donors' samples.

The gene calls are TRBV10-3 and TRBJ2-2; 15 nucleotides align to TRBD2. The length of the CDR3 is 15 residues. The V gene's germline CDR1 is ENHRY and CDR2 SYGVKD. The J segment lost 9 bases and the V segment lost 6 bases, leaving 5 bases of the junction unmatched. This CDR3 reads CAISPGTSGRWELFF. CDR3 sequence (DNA): TGTGCCATCAGCCCCGGGACTAGCGGGAGGTGGGAGCTGTTTTTT.

This clonotype has only a few counts. The chain couples TRBV11-2 to TRBJ2-7; 9 bases line up with TRBD2. J lost 8 bases, V lost 5 bases, and 10 bases had no gene match. The CDR3 contains 14 residues. From germline, CDR1 is SGHAT and CDR2 FQNNGV. The CDR3 protein is CASSPALAGTQQYF. Written as DNA, the CDR3 is TGTGCCAGCAGCCCCGCTCTAGCGGGGACACAGCAGTACTTC.

This clonotype was recorded at least ten times. The chain joins TRBV7-2 to TRBJ1-5, with unresolved D. The length of the CDR3 is 13 residues. Germline assignment: CDR1 SGHTA and CDR2 FQGNSA. V was shortened by 3 bases and J by 4 bases, with 7 bases between the two germline ends. DNA for the CDR3: TGTGCCAGCAGCTTCGAGCAGAATCAGCCCCAGCATTTT. Protein: CASSFEQNQPQHF.

This clonotype was counted between two and nine times. The chain has TRBV7-2 and TRBJ1-2, with 7 positions matching TRBD1. Germline CDR1 is SGHTA and CDR2 is FQGNSA. This CDR3 spans 13 amino acids. V was pared by 2 bases and J by 7 bases, with 4 bases of the junction left unmatched. Written as DNA, the CDR3 is TGTGCCAGCAGCTTACAGGGGGGGATTGGCTACACCTTC. Translation: CASSLQGGIGYTF.

The rearrangement links TRBV7-8 to TRBJ2-7; a weak D match, TRBD2 (5 bases). Trimming took 2 bases from V and 4 from J, leaving 9 bases between them. This CDR3 has 13 residues. In germline, CDR1 is SGHVS, CDR2 FQNEAQ. The CDR3 DNA reads TGTGCCAGCAGCTTATCTAGCCGGTACGAGCAGTACTTC. Translated, it gives CASSLSSRYEQYF.

This chain links TRBV7-6 with TRBJ2-7; 9 nucleotides line up with TRBD2. The length of the CDR3 is 15 residues. Trimming removed 5 bases from V and 3 bases from J; junction bases left unmatched: 8. The germline gives CDR1 SGHVS, CDR2 FNYEAQ. CDR3 amino acids: CASSQAGTSYYEQYF. Here the CDR3 DNA reads TGTGCCAGCAGCCAAGCCGGGACTAGCTACTACGAGCAGTACTTC.

This clonotype was seen a few times. J is TRBJ2-1 and V is TRBV12-3 or TRBV12-4; 11 bases align to TRBD1. CDR3 length: 15 residues. With 8 bases clipped from V and 5 bases from J, the junction kept 8 bases outside the gene matches. The CDR3 loop is CASGKGTGGDNEQFF. CDR3 bases: TGTGCCAGCGGAAAAGGGACAGGGGGGGACAATGAGCAGTTCTTC.

Turning to this clonotype: A much larger clone lies a single base off, so this may be a read error. This sequence joins TRBV7-2 and TRBJ1-4; unclear D gene. This CDR3 is 16 amino acids long. Germline lookup yields CDR1 SGHTA and CDR2 FQGNSA. CDR3 amino acids: CVSSYFVRTTNEKLFF. CDR3 sequence (DNA): TGTGTCAGCAGCTACTTCGTCAGGACAACTAATGAAAAACTGTTTTTT.

This clonotype has more than one count but fewer than ten. The rearrangement uses TRBV11-2 and TRBJ1-6; unclear D gene. Germline V lookup: CDR1 SGHAT, CDR2 FQNNGV. Trimming cost V 1 base and J 0 bases, with 7 bases left between them. The CDR3 extends over 16 amino acids. The CDR3, as DNA: TGTGCCAGCAGCTTAGGGGAGAGCTCCTATAATTCACCCCTCCACTTT. Translation: CASSLGESSYNSPLHF.

The chain links TRBV6-6 to TRBJ1-3; no clear D gene. This CDR3 is built from 16 residues. The germline V gene encodes CDR1 MNHNY and CDR2 SVGAGI (reference sequence). Between the trimmed V and J ends, which lost 5 bases and 0 bases, there was a span of 14 bases. In DNA form, the CDR3 reads TGTGCCAGCAGTCCCCCAGGCTCGAGCTCTGGAAACACCATATATTTT. As protein: CASSPPGSSSGNTIYF.

The CDR3 region has the DNA TGTGCCAGTAGTATTTCGTGGGGGGACTACTACGAGCAGTACTTC. Residues: CASSISWGDYYEQYF. V and J are TRBV19 and TRBJ2-7; the match to TRBD2 covers 7 bases. J was trimmed by 3 bases and V by 3 bases; bases with no gene match: 8. The length of the CDR3 is 15 residues. Germline V gives CDR1 LNHDA, CDR2 SQIVND (reference sequence).

This clonotype was detected a few times. This rearrangement joins TRBV7-2 to TRBJ2-1; possibly TRBD2 for D (6 bases). The germline gives CDR1 SGHTA, CDR2 FQGNSA. Trimming cost V 1 base and J 5 bases, with 12 bases left between them. The CDR3 has 15 residues. The CDR3 sequence is CASSLVTTGDNEQFF. CDR3 sequence (DNA): TGTGCCAGCAGCTTAGTGACAACGGGAGACAATGAGCAGTTCTTC.

This clonotype was observed at least ten times. The genes are TRBV7-9 and TRBJ2-1; 9 nucleotides agree with TRBD1. The CDR3 length is 14 residues. Per germline, CDR1 SEHNR and CDR2 FQNEAQ (reference sequence). The V and J ends lost 1 base and 10 bases, in that order; junction bases with no gene match: 5. The CDR3 DNA follows: TGTGCCAGCAGCTTAGGACAGGGGGTAAGAGAGCAGTTCTTC. Residues: CASSLGQGVREQFF.

The V gene is TRBV20-1, the J gene TRBJ1-2; a weak D match, TRBD1 (5 bases). Germline V gene sequence: CDR1 DFQATT, CDR2 SNEGSKA (reference sequence). V was trimmed by 4 bases and J by 2 bases, leaving 14 bases between them. The length of the CDR3 is 14 residues. CDR3 region: CSATQGAGNYGYTF. For the CDR3, the DNA is TGCAGTGCTACGCAGGGAGCGGGCAACTATGGCTACACCTTC.

This clonotype was seen more than once but under ten times. The V gene is TRBV6-6, the J gene TRBJ2-6; D is uncertain. This CDR3 spans 18 amino acids. The germline V gene encodes CDR1 MNHNY and CDR2 SVGAGI (reference sequence). Trimming shortened V by 2 bases and J by 1 base, and 15 bases separated the two germline ends. Here the CDR3 DNA reads TGTGCCAGCAGTTACGGGTTGACTGTGGGGTCTGGGGCCAACGTCCTGACTTTC. Residues: CASSYGLTVGSGANVLTF.